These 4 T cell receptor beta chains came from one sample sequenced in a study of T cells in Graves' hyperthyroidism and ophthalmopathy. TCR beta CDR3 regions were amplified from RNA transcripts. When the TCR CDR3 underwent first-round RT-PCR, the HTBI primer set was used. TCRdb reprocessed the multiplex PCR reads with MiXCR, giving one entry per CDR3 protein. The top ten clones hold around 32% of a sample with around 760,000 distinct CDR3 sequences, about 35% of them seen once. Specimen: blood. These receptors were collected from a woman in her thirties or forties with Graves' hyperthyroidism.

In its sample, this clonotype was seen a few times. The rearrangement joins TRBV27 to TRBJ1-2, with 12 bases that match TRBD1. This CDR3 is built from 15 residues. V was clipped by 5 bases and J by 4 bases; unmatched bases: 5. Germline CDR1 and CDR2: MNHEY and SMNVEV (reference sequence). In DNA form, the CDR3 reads TGTGCCAGCAGTCACGAGGGACAGGGGGCCTATGGCTACACCTTC. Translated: CASSHEGQGAYGYTF.

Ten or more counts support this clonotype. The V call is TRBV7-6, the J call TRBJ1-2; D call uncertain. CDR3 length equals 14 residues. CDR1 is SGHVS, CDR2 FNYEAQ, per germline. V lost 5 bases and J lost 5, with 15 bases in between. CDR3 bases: TGTGCCAGCAGCCCGACCCGGGGAGGATATGGCTACACCTTC. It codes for CASSPTRGGYGYTF.

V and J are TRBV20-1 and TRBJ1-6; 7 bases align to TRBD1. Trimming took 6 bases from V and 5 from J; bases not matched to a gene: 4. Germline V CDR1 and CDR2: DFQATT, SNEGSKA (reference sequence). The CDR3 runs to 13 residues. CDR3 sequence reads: CSAPDRDNSPLHF. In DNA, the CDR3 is TGCAGTGCCCCCGACAGGGATAATTCACCCCTCCACTTT.

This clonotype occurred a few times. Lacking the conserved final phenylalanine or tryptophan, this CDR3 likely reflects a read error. This chain's CDR3 is CASSLALGTTEAFV. The CDR3 coding sequence is TGTGCCAGCAGCTTGGCCCTGGGCACCACTGAAGCTTTCGTT. The chain is built from TRBV11-3 and TRBJ1-1; D is ambiguous. The V and J ends lost 3 bases and 4 bases respectively, with 12 bases between them. The CDR3 is made up of 14 amino acids. Germline CDR1 reads SGHNT; CDR2 reads YENEEA.